These 3 T cell receptor beta chains were all obtained from the same sample, sequenced in a study of shared clonotypes between healthy human individuals. TCRdb's table, derived via immunoSEQ multiplex PCR, lists solely in-frame clones and lacks some. Among about 1.1 million clones listed, roughly 74% were seen once. The sample was memory CD4+ T cells from PBMCs. Subset: CD45RA-negative fraction. The receptors stem from a man between 18 and 29 years old in good health. Some clones in this sample may be carry-over from other donors' samples.

The chain uses TRBV28 and TRBJ1-1, with unresolved D. The V and J ends lost 6 bases and 0 bases respectively, with 11 bases between them. This CDR3 comprises 14 residues. Germline V lookup: CDR1 MDHEN, CDR2 SYDVKM. The CDR3: CASRWYGLNTEAFF. CDR3 DNA sequence: TGTGCCAGCAGGTGGTACGGCTTGAACACTGAAGCTTTCTTT.

This clone was found a few times. This rearrangement joins TRBV7-3 to TRBJ2-5; 10 positions match TRBD1. With V trimmed by 5 bases and J by 5 bases, 2 bases remained unmatched. The CDR3 runs 13 residues. Looked up from germline, CDR1 is SGHTA and CDR2 is FQGTGA. The CDR3 is CASSKGQGETQYF. The CDR3 nucleotides are TGTGCCAGCAGCAAGGGACAGGGGGAGACCCAGTACTTC.

The CDR3 sequence is CASSVLYTYEQYF. In DNA form, the CDR3 reads TGTGCCAGCAGTGTTCTATATACCTACGAGCAGTACTTC. This rearrangement joins TRBV2 to TRBJ2-7, with no clear D. Trimming removed 4 bases from V and 2 bases from J, with 9 bases in between. The CDR3 is made up of 13 amino acids. Germline CDR1 reads SNHLY; CDR2 reads FYNNEI.